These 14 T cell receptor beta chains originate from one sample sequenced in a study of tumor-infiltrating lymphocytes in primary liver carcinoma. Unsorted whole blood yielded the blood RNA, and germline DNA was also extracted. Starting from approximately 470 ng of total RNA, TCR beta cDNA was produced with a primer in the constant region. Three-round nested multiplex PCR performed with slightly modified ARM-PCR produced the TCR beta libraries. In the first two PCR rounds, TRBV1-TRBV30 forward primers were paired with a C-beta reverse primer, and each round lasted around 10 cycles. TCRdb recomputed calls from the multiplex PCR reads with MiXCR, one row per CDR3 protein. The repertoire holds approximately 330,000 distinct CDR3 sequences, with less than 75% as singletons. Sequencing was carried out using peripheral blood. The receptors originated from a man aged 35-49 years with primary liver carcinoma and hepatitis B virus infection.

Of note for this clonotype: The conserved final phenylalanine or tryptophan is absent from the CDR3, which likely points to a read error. The CDR3: CASSLAMMNTGAFS. DNA of the CDR3: TGTGCCAGCAGCTTAGCGATGATGAACACTGGAGCTTTCTCT. V gene TRBV11-2 combines with J gene TRBJ1-1; D is ambiguous. CDR1 and CDR2 from the germline V gene are SGHAT and FQNNGV. The CDR3 consists of 14 residues.

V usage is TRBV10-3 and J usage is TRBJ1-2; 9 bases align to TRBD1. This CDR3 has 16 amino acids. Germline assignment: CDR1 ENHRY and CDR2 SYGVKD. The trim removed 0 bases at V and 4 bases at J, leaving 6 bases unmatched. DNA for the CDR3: TGTGCCATCAGTGAGTCTGCGGGGACAGGGACCTATGGCTACACCTTC. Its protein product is CAISESAGTGTYGYTF.

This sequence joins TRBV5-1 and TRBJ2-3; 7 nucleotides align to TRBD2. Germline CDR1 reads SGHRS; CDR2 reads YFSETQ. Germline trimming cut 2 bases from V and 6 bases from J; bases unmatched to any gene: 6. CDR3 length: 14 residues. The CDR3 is CASSFFGGLDTQYF. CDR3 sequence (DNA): TGCGCCAGCAGCTTTTTCGGGGGGTTGGATACGCAGTATTTT. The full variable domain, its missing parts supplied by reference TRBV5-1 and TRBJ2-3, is KAGVTQTPRYLIKTRGQQVTLSCSPISGHRSVSWYQQTPGQGLQFLFEYFSETQRNKGNFPGRFSGRQFSNSRSEMNVSTLELGDSALYLCASSFFGGLDTQYFGPGTRLTVL.

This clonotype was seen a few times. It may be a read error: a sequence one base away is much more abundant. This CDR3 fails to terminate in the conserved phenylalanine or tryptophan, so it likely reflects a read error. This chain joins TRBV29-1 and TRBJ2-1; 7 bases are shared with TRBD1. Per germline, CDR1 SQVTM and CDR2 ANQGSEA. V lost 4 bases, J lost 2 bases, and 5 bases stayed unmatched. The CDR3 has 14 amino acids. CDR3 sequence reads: CSVGAGQAYNEQFY. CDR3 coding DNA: TGCAGCGTTGGTGCAGGACAGGCCTACAATGAGCAGTTCTAC.

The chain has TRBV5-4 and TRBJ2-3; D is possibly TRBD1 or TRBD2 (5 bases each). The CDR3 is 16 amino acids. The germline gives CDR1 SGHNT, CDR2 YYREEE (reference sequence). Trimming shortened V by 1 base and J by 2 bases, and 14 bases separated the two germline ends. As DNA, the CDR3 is TGTGCCAGCAGCTTGCCGACCGGGACCGACACAGATACGCAGTATTTT. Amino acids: CASSLPTGTDTDTQYF.

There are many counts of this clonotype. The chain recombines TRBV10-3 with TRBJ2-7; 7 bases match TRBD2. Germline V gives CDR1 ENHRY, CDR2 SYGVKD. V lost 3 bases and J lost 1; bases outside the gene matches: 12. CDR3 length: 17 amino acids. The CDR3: CAISDGGTMIGSYEQYF. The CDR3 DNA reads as TGTGCCATCAGTGATGGTGGGACTATGATAGGGTCCTACGAGCAGTACTTC.

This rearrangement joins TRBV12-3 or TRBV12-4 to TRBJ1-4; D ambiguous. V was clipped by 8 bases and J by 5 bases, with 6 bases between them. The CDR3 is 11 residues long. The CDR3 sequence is CASGLNEKLFF. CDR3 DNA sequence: TGTGCCAGCGGACTAAATGAAAAACTGTTTTTT.

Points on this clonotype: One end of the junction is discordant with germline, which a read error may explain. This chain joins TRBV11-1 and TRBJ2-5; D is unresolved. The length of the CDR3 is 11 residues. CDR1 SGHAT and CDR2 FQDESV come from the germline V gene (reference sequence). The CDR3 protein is CASCFGETQYF. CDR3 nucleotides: TGTGCCAGCTGCTTCGGAGAGACCCAATACTTC.

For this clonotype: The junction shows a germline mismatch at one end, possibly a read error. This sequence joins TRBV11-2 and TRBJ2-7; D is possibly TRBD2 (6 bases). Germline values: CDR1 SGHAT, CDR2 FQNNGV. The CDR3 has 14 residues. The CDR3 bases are TGTGCCTGCAGCCGAGCGGAGGGGTTTAACGAGCAGTACTTC. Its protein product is CACSRAEGFNEQYF.

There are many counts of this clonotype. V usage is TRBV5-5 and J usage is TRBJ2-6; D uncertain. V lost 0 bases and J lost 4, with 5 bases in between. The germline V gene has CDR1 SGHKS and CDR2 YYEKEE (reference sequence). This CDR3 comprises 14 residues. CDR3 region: CASSLEEGANVLTF. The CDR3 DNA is TGTGCCAGCAGCTTGGAGGAGGGGGCCAACGTCCTGACTTTC.

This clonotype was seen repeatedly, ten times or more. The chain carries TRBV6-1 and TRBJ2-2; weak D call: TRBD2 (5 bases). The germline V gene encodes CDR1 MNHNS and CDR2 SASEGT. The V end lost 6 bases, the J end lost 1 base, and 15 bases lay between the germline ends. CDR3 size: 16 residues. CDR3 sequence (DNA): TGTGCCAGCAGCGAAACACCGGGGATGAACACCGGGGAGCTGTTTTTT. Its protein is CASSETPGMNTGELFF.

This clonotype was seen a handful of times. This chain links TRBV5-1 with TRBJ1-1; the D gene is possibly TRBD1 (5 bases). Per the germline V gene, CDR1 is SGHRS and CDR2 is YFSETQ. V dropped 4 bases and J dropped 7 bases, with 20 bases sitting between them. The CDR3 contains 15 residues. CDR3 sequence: CASSITVGGYGEAFF. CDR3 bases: TGCGCCAGCAGCATTACGGTCGGGGGGTACGGTGAAGCTTTCTTT.

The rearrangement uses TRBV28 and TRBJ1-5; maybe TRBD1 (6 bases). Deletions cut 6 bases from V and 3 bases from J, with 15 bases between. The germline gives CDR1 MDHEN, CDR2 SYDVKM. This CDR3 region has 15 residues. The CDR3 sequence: CASRILQGYNQPQHF. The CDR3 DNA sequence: TGTGCCAGCAGGATATTACAGGGTTACAATCAGCCCCAGCATTTT.

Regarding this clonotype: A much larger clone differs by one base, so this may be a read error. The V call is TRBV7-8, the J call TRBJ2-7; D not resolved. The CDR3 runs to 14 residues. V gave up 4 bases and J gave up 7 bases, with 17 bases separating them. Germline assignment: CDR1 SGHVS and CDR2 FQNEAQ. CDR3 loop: CASSSHVLSREQYF. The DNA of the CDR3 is TGTGCCAGCAGCTCACATGTTCTCTCGCGGGAGCAGTACTTC. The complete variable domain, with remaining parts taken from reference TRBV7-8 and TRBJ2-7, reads GAGVSQSPRYKVAKRGQDVALRCDPISGHVSLFWYQQALGQGPEFLTYFQNEAQLDKSGLPSDRFFAERPEGSVSTLKIQRTQQEDSAVYLCASSSHVLSREQYFGPGTRLTVT.